One and the same sample provided the 10 T cell receptor beta chains below, sequenced in a study of Ad26.COV2.S vaccination and SARS-CoV-2 variants. Sequencing was performed with immunoSEQ multiplex PCR; in TCRdb, only in-frame clones are kept and a portion is missing. This sample has more than 150,000 clones, with around 90% found just once. This specimen was peripheral blood, taken after recovery from COVID-19. These receptors came from a human donor who had recovered from COVID-19.

The chain has TRBV29-1 and TRBJ1-2; the D is unclear. Per the germline V gene, CDR1 is SQVTM and CDR2 is ANQGSEA. The CDR3 loop spans 16 amino acids. Trimming cost V 4 bases and J 4 bases, with 22 bases left between them. CDR3 loop: CSVGPQVLPFGYGYTF. CDR3 nucleotide sequence: TGCAGCGTTGGACCCCAGGTTCTCCCCTTTGGCTATGGCTACACCTTC. The complete variable domain, with remaining parts taken from reference TRBV29-1 and TRBJ1-2, reads SAVISQKPSRDICQRGTSLTIQCQVDSQVTMMFWYRQQPGQSLTLIATANQGSEATYESGFVIDKFPISRPNLTFSTLTVSNMSPEDSSIYLCSVGPQVLPFGYGYTFGSGTRLTVV.

The CDR3 sequence is CASSRGFRTSGSTDTQYF. The DNA of the CDR3 is TGCGCCAGCAGCCGTGGATTTCGGACTAGCGGGAGCACAGATACGCAGTATTTT. The chain combines TRBV4-1 with TRBJ2-3; 11 nucleotides agree with TRBD2. The ends lost 4 bases at V and 0 bases at J; junction bases unmatched: 9. The V gene's germline CDR1 is MGHRA and CDR2 YSYEKL. CDR3 length equals 18 residues.

The chain couples TRBV9 to TRBJ2-3, with 10 positions matching TRBD2. V was clipped by 3 bases and J by 1 base; unmatched bases: 5. The length of the CDR3 is 16 residues. CDR1 and CDR2 (germline): SGDLS, YYNGEE. The CDR3 bases are TGTGCCAGCAGCGCCCCTACTAGCGGGGGCACAGATACGCAGTATTTT. Translating gives CASSAPTSGGTDTQYF.

V and J are TRBV5-1 and TRBJ1-2; 9 bases map to TRBD1. The junction had 7 bases not matched to a gene; V was cut back by 0 bases and J by 7 bases. CDR3 length: 15 amino acids. Germline V lookup: CDR1 SGHRS, CDR2 YFSETQ. The CDR3 DNA reads TGCGCCAGCAGCTTGGCCACTACAGGGGGCCCTGGCTACACCTTC. Translating it yields CASSLATTGGPGYTF.

V is TRBV4-1 and J is TRBJ2-4, with TRBD1 identical over 9 bases. Germline V CDR1 and CDR2: MGHRA, YSYEKL. V lost 1 base to trimming and J lost 3 bases; unmatched junction nucleotides: 10. The CDR3 length is 18 residues. The CDR3 region is CASSQALLQGAVKNIQYF. The CDR3 nucleotides are TGCGCCAGCAGCCAAGCTCTCCTACAGGGGGCAGTCAAAAACATTCAGTACTTC.

The chain carries TRBV5-1 and TRBJ1-2, with 7 bases fitting TRBD1. CDR3 length: 14 residues. From germline, CDR1 is SGHRS and CDR2 YFSETQ. V lost 0 bases and J lost 8; bases outside the gene matches: 7. The CDR3 protein is CASSLAPTGEGYTF. CDR3 nucleotides: TGCGCCAGCAGCTTGGCCCCAACAGGGGAAGGCTACACCTTC.

The J gene is TRBJ1-6, the V gene TRBV30; no firm D call. The CDR3 consists of 14 residues. The germline V gene encodes CDR1 GTSNPN and CDR2 SVGIG (reference sequence). V shed 0 bases and J shed 8 bases, with 11 bases lying between them. The CDR3 DNA sequence: TGTGCCTGGAGTGTACTTAACGGTGATTCACCCCTCCACTTT. Encoded protein: CAWSVLNGDSPLHF.

This chain links TRBV18 with TRBJ1-2; 9 bases match TRBD1. Germline V lookup: CDR1 KGHSH, CDR2 LQKENI. The CDR3 totals 14 residues. With 3 bases clipped from V and 5 bases from J, the junction kept 4 bases outside the gene matches. The CDR3 sequence is CASSPPDRGYGYTF. The CDR3 nucleotides read TGTGCCAGCTCACCGCCTGACAGGGGGTATGGCTACACCTTC. The full variable domain, in which reference TRBV18 and TRBJ1-2 provide the parts outside the CDR3, is NAGVMQNPRHLVRRRGQEARLRCSPMKGHSHVYWYRQLPEEGLKFMVYLQKENIIDESGMPKERFSAEFPKEGPSILRIQQVVRGDSAAYFCASSPPDRGYGYTFGSGTRLTVV.

The chain joins TRBV7-9 to TRBJ2-1; D uncertain. Trimming left V 4 bases short and J 0 bases short, with 16 bases between. The CDR3 has 17 amino acids. Germline V gene lookup returns CDR1 SEHNR and CDR2 FQNEAQ (reference sequence). The CDR3 here is CASSSPAGTVSYNEQFF. The CDR3 DNA sequence: TGTGCCAGCAGCTCTCCGGCCGGCACAGTCTCCTACAATGAGCAGTTCTTC.

This chain joins TRBV5-1 and TRBJ2-7, with TRBD1 as a possible D gene (6 bases). The CDR3 covers 15 residues. Between the trimmed V and J ends, which lost 2 bases and 2 bases, there was a span of 14 bases. Germline V CDR1 and CDR2: SGHRS, YFSETQ. The CDR3 bases are TGCGCCAGCAGCTTAAATGGCGGACAGACCTACGAGCAGTACTTC. This encodes CASSLNGGQTYEQYF.